The 3 T cell receptor beta chains given below trace back to one sample, sequenced in a study. TCRdb reanalysed the 5' RACE reads using MiXCR and keeps one entry per CDR3 protein. This table has tens of thousands of distinct CDR3 sequences, 30% appearing once. Material: tumor-infiltrating memory CD4+ T cells sorted from the breast tumor. Subset: memory CD4+ T cells, CD4+CD45RO+CD25-. These receptors were collected from a female donor with breast cancer.

The chain employs TRBV20-1 and TRBJ1-1; D is ambiguous. V dropped 0 bases and J dropped 0 bases, with 14 bases sitting between them. The V gene's germline CDR1 is DFQATT and CDR2 SNEGSKA (reference sequence). The CDR3 contains 16 residues. CDR3 sequence: CSARDAGSLVNTEAFF. The CDR3 DNA sequence: TGCAGTGCTAGAGACGCTGGGTCTTTGGTGAACACTGAAGCTTTCTTT.

V and J are TRBV5-1 and TRBJ2-1; no clear D gene. CDR3 size: 16 residues. V lost 0 bases, J lost 7 bases, and 17 bases lay in between. Germline loops: CDR1 SGHRS, CDR2 YFSETQ. The CDR3 coding sequence is TGCGCCAGCAGCTTGGACCGGCTTCGGTGGGGAAATGAGCAGTTCTTC. It is translated as CASSLDRLRWGNEQFF.

The genes are TRBV24-1 and TRBJ2-3; D possibly corresponds to TRBD2 (6 bases). V gave up 8 bases and J gave up 2 bases, with 7 bases separating them. This CDR3 region has 12 residues. CDR1 and CDR2 (germline): KGHDR, SFDVKD. CDR3 in amino acids: CATTDYTDTQYF. The DNA for the CDR3 is TGTGCCACCACGGACTACACAGATACGCAGTATTTT.